The rows below give T cell receptor beta chains drawn from one sample of a study of cytomegalovirus exposure and HLA in healthy donors. The protocol was immunoSEQ multiplex PCR, while the TCRdb copy is restricted to in-frame clones and leaves out a portion. The table has roughly 130,000 clones, just under 75% seen once. The sequenced sample consisted of PBMCs. Receptor source: a man aged 40-50 years in good health and CMV-seropositive. Both conserved end residues are part of each CDR3. Each record gives: CDR3 protein, CDR3 DNA, V gene, J gene, clone size, D gene. The D gene is left open where the match is weak. Expanded clones are given a class, and other clones once, few, many or no size at all.

CDR3aa: CASSPGGSGANVLTF
CDR3nt: TGTGCCAGCAGCCCCGGGGGCTCTGGGGCCAACGTCCTGACTTTC
v_gene: TRBV7-6
j_gene: TRBJ2-6
abundance: -
d_gene: -

CDR3aa: CASTQRGRGSDTQYF
CDR3nt: TGTGCCAGCACCCAAAGAGGGCGGGGGTCAGATACGCAGTATTTT
v_gene: TRBV6-1
j_gene: TRBJ2-3
abundance: -
d_gene: TRBD2

CDR3aa: CASSFLRSYEQYF
CDR3nt: TGTGCCAGCAGTTTCTTGCGAAGTTACGAGCAGTACTTC
v_gene: TRBV27
j_gene: TRBJ2-7
abundance: -
d_gene: -

CDR3aa: CAIAGQRGEQYF
CDR3nt: TGTGCCATCGCGGGACAGCGCGGCGAGCAGTACTTC
v_gene: TRBV28
j_gene: TRBJ2-7
abundance: -
d_gene: -

CDR3aa: CAISSGTGVREQYF
CDR3nt: TGTGCCATCAGTTCCGGGACAGGGGTGAGGGAGCAGTACTTC
v_gene: TRBV10-3
j_gene: TRBJ2-7
abundance: -
d_gene: TRBD1

CDR3aa: CASRQTGNTEAFF
CDR3nt: TGCGCCAGCAGGCAGACAGGGAACACTGAAGCTTTCTTT
v_gene: TRBV4-1
j_gene: TRBJ1-1
abundance: -
d_gene: -

CDR3aa: CASSFGQGLMISYEQYF
CDR3nt: TGTGCCAGCAGCTTTGGCCAGGGGTTGATGATCTCCTACGAGCAGTACTTC
v_gene: TRBV11-2
j_gene: TRBJ2-7
abundance: once
d_gene: -

CDR3aa: CAWSVLYEQYF
CDR3nt: TGTGCCTGGAGTGTACTCTACGAGCAGTACTTC
v_gene: TRBV30
j_gene: TRBJ2-7
abundance: few
d_gene: -

CDR3aa: CASSRDSRWTGELFF
CDR3nt: TGTGCCAGCAGTCGGGACAGTCGATGGACCGGGGAGCTGTTTTTT
v_gene: TRBV27
j_gene: TRBJ2-2
abundance: -
d_gene: TRBD1

CDR3aa: CASSESKRTGGSWASLFYEQYF
CDR3nt: TGCGCCAGCAGTGAGTCGAAGCGCACAGGGGGCAGTTGGGCGTCCCTATTCTACGAGCAGTACTTC
v_gene: TRBV10-1
j_gene: TRBJ2-7
abundance: -
d_gene: TRBD1

CDR3aa: CASSPGDRDAYEQYF
CDR3nt: TGCGCCAGCAGCCCGGGGGACAGGGATGCCTACGAGCAGTACTTC
v_gene: TRBV5-1
j_gene: TRBJ2-7
abundance: -
d_gene: TRBD1

CDR3aa: CASSPGAGGVTGELFF
CDR3nt: TGTGCCAGCTCACCGGGAGCGGGAGGAGTAACCGGGGAGCTGTTTTTT
v_gene: TRBV18
j_gene: TRBJ2-2
abundance: -
d_gene: TRBD2

CDR3aa: CASSIRTTPQHF
CDR3nt: TGTGCCAGCAGTATTCGGACAACTCCCCAGCATTTT
v_gene: TRBV28
j_gene: TRBJ1-5
abundance: -
d_gene: -

CDR3aa: CASSSTTGTGINEQYF
CDR3nt: TGTGCCAGCTCATCCACGACCGGGACAGGGATCAACGAGCAGTACTTC
v_gene: TRBV18
j_gene: TRBJ2-7
abundance: few
d_gene: TRBD1

CDR3aa: CASSVKGGSSEQFF
CDR3nt: TGTGCCAGCAGCGTAAAGGGCGGGAGCAGTGAGCAGTTCTTC
v_gene: TRBV11-3
j_gene: TRBJ2-1
abundance: few
d_gene: TRBD2

CDR3aa: CASSPLLPGGGYTF
CDR3nt: TGTGCCAGCAGTCCCCTACTTCCGGGAGGCGGCTACACCTTC
v_gene: TRBV27
j_gene: TRBJ1-2
abundance: -
d_gene: -

CDR3aa: CASSLMVDRGSVGNQPQHF
CDR3nt: TGTGCCAGCAGCTTAATGGTGGACAGAGGCAGCGTTGGCAATCAGCCCCAGCATTTT
v_gene: TRBV7-8
j_gene: TRBJ1-5
abundance: -
d_gene: -

CDR3aa: CASSSRGLGSSYNEQFF
CDR3nt: TGTGCCAGCAGCTCCCGTGGACTAGGAAGCTCCTACAATGAGCAGTTCTTC
v_gene: TRBV5-6
j_gene: TRBJ2-1
abundance: -
d_gene: TRBD2

CDR3aa: CASSAQGFDTQYF
CDR3nt: TGTGCCAGCAGTGCCCAGGGATTTGATACGCAGTATTTT
v_gene: TRBV6-4
j_gene: TRBJ2-3
abundance: -
d_gene: -

CDR3aa: CASSPPLAGGPNEQFF
CDR3nt: TGTGCCAGCTCACCACCCCTAGCGGGGGGCCCTAATGAGCAGTTCTTC
v_gene: TRBV18
j_gene: TRBJ2-1
abundance: few
d_gene: TRBD2

CDR3aa: CASRTDRGRNYGYTF
CDR3nt: TGTGCCAGCAGGACAGACAGGGGAAGGAACTATGGCTACACCTTC
v_gene: TRBV28
j_gene: TRBJ1-2
abundance: -
d_gene: TRBD1

CDR3aa: CASRRGYSNQPQHF
CDR3nt: TGTGCCAGCAGGCGGGGTTATAGCAATCAGCCCCAGCATTTT
v_gene: TRBV2
j_gene: TRBJ1-5
abundance: -
d_gene: -

CDR3aa: CASSLVPSSGRDPDTQYF
CDR3nt: TGCGCCAGCAGCTTGGTACCCAGCAGCGGGAGGGACCCAGATACGCAGTATTTT
v_gene: TRBV5-1
j_gene: TRBJ2-3
abundance: -
d_gene: TRBD2

CDR3aa: CASSQWTGTGVTGELFF
CDR3nt: TGCGCCAGCAGCCAATGGACCGGGACAGGGGTAACCGGGGAGCTGTTTTTT
v_gene: TRBV4-1
j_gene: TRBJ2-2
abundance: -
d_gene: TRBD1

CDR3aa: CASSWAGGPYEQYF
CDR3nt: TGTGCCAGCAGTTGGGCAGGGGGCCCCTACGAGCAGTACTTC
v_gene: TRBV27
j_gene: TRBJ2-7
abundance: -
d_gene: TRBD1

CDR3aa: CASSLDSNEQFF
CDR3nt: TGTGCCAGCAGCTTGGACAGTAATGAGCAGTTCTTC
v_gene: TRBV5-4
j_gene: TRBJ2-1
abundance: -
d_gene: -

CDR3aa: CASSVASGSYEQYF
CDR3nt: TGTGCCAGCAGCGTAGCTAGCGGGTCCTACGAGCAGTACTTC
v_gene: TRBV9
j_gene: TRBJ2-7
abundance: -
d_gene: TRBD2